The clone carrying this T cell receptor beta chain was seen once. Using immunoSEQ multiplex PCR, the repertoire was profiled, and TCRdb retains in-frame clones only, with some absent. The sample carries about 2,500,000 clones, over 85% recorded once. This entry belongs to a study of shared clonotypes between healthy human individuals. Per the germline V gene, CDR1 is LNHNV and CDR2 is YYDKDF (reference sequence). The CDR3 sequence is 14 residues long. The germline V and J ends were trimmed by 1 base and 2 bases, with 9 bases remaining between them. V gene TRBV15 combines with J gene TRBJ2-7, with a possible D match to TRBD2 (7 bases). The sequence came from a man aged 18 to 35 in good health. Sequencing input: naive CD4+ T cells sorted from blood. Subset specified: CD45RA+ positively selected. As DNA, the CDR3 is TGTGCCACCAGCAGAGCGGGGGGCCCCTACGAGCAGTACTTC. Translating gives CATSRAGGPYEQYF.